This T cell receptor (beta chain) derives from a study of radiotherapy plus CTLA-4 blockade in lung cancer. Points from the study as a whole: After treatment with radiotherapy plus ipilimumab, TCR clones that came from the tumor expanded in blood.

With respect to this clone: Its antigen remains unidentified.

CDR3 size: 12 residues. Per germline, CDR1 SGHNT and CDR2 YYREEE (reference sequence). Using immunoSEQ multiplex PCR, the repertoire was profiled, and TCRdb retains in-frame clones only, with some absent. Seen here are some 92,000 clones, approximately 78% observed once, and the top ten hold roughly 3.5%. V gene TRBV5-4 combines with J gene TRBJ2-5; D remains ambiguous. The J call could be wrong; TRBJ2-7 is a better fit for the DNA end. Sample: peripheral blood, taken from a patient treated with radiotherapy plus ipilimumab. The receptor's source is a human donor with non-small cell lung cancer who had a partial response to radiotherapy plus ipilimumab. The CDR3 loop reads CASSFMSYEQYF. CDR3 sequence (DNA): TGTGCCAGCAGCTTTATGAGCTACGAGCAGTACTTC.